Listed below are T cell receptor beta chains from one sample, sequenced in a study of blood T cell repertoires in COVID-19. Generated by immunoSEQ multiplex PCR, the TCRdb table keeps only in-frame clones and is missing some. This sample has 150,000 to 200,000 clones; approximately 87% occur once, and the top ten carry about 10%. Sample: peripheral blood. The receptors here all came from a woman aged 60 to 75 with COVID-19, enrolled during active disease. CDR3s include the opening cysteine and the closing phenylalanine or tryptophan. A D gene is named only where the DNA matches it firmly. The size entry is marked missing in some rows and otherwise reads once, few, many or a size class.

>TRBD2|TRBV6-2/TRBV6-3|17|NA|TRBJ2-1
CASSYMASGVAFNEQFF
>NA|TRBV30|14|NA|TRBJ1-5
CAWTRTDSNQPQHF
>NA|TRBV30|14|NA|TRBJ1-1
CAWSEDSMNTEAFF
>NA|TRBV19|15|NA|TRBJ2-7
CASSIVSTGTYEQYF
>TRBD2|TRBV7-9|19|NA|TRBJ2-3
CASSFGVLAGGRGTDTQYF
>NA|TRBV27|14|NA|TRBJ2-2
CASSFVASTGELFF
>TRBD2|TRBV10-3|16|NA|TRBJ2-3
CAISEGTSGRTDTQYF
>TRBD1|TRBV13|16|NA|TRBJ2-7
CASSLVGTGGRYEQYF
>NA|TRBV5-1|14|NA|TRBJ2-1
CASSLRQVYNEQFF
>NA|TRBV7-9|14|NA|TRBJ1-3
CASSFELIGNTIYF
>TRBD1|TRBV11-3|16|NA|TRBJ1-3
CASSPWTGGGGNTIYF
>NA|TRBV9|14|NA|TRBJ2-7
CASSVARGGYEQYF
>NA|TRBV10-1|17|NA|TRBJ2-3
CASSDSSAGLSTDTQYF
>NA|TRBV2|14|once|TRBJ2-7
CASTPPGSLHEQYF
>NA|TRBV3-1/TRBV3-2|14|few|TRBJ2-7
CASSQHTQGGEQYF
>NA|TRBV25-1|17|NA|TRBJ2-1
CASSESWGRSSYNEQFF
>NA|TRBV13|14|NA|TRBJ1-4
CASSFRGNNEKLFF
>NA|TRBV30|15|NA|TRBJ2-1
CAWSTGSSDYNEQFF
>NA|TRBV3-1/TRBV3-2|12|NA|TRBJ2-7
CASSRTAYEQYF
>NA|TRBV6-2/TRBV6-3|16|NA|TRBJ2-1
CASSYQRGGSVNEQFF
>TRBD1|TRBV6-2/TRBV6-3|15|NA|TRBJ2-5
CASSRPRGREETQYF
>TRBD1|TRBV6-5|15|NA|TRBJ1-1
CASSSRGTGRTEAFF
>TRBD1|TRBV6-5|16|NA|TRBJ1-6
CASSYAGTGFNSPLHF
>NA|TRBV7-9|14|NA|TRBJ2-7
CASSFGGSRYEQYF
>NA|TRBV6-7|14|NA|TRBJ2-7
CASIAPRVSYEQYF